This T cell receptor beta chain was sequenced for a study of CD8+ T cells in alopecia areata. cDNA prepared by RNA extraction and subsequent reverse transcription served as the template for sequencing. TCRdb's copy holds only in-frame clones and misses some; the assay was immunoSEQ multiplex PCR. The table lists tens of thousands of clones, approximately 29% of them singletons, with more than 12% in the top ten. Concerning this clone: The antigen is undetermined.

Treatment meaning: oral pan-JAK inhibitor, 5-10 mg twice daily. Samples from alopecia areata patients were lesional scalp punch biopsies and peripheral blood. Notes on the study in general: Lesional scalp, especially alopecia totalis/universalis, showed higher clonality than normal scalp. Scalp clonality and expanded CD8+ clones among the top 100 showed significant decreases with tofacitinib. A great number of expanded lesional clones endured in scalp and blood during tofacitinib.

Losses at the gene ends were 6 bases for V and 5 bases for J; bases not matched to a gene: 7. The CDR3 extends over 14 amino acids. Germline lookup yields CDR1 LNHDA and CDR2 SQIVND (reference sequence). This clonotype was obtained from a human donor with alopecia areata. The chain has TRBV19 and TRBJ2-5; 9 nucleotides agree with TRBD1. The sample was CD8+ T cells sorted from blood, taken at week 4, from a patient treated with tofacitinib. The CDR3 loop reads CASRQQGAGETQYF. CDR3 in DNA: TGTGCCAGTAGACAACAGGGGGCTGGGGAGACCCAGTACTTC.